The 32 T cell receptor beta chains below come from one sample, sequenced in a study of T cell repertoires in cytomegalovirus infection. MiXCR was run by TCRdb on the reads, yielding one entry per CDR3 protein. The sample has approximately 270,000 distinct CDR3 sequences; less than 25% are singletons. Their antigens remain unidentified. The sample here was cultured PBMCs, taken from culture after CMV antigen stimulation. The origin of the receptors is a human donor in good health (CMV status not recorded). Some clones in this sample may be carry-over from other donors' samples.

The rearrangement uses TRBV3-1 and TRBJ1-5, with 8 bases matching TRBD1. Germline loops: CDR1 LGHDT, CDR2 YNNKEL (reference sequence). After removal of 4 bases from V and 7 bases from J, the junction contained 6 bases not matched to a gene. The CDR3 is made up of 14 amino acids. The DNA for the CDR3 is TGTGCCAGCAGCCCCCAGGACAGGGCACAGCCCCAGCATTTT. It encodes CASSPQDRAQPQHF.

This rearrangement joins TRBV12-5 to TRBJ2-3, with 10 bases lining up with TRBD2. Germline values: CDR1 LGHNT, CDR2 FRNRAP. The CDR3 is 15 residues long. V lost 4 bases to trimming and J lost 5 bases; unmatched junction nucleotides: 6. The CDR3 sequence: CASGYSGRAIDTQYF. CDR3 in DNA: TGTGCTAGTGGTTACAGCGGGAGGGCTATAGATACGCAGTATTTT.

The chain recombines TRBV5-4 with TRBJ2-5; D unclear. V shed 4 bases and J shed 3 bases, with 13 bases lying between them. This CDR3 region has 14 residues. The germline CDR1 and CDR2 sequences are SGHNT and YYREEE (reference sequence). CDR3 in amino acids: CASSRGIGEETQYF. CDR3 DNA: TGTGCCAGCAGCCGAGGAATAGGCGAAGAGACCCAGTACTTC. Combining the CDR3 with reference TRBV5-4 and TRBJ2-5 gives the whole variable domain ETGVTQSPTHLIKTRGQQVTLRCSSQSGHNTVSWYQQALGQGPQFIFQYYREEENGRGNFPPRFSGLQFPNYSSELNVNALELDDSALYLCASSRGIGEETQYFGPGTRLLVL.

The chain employs TRBV6-8 and TRBJ2-1; TRBD1 matches at 8 bases. Trimming cost V 6 bases and J 9 bases; bases outside gene matches: 10. The CDR3 contains 14 residues. CDR1 and CDR2 (germline): MNHGY, SAAAGT. The CDR3 bases are TGTGCCAGCAGCCGGGACAGGAGGGCCCTTGAGCAGTTCTTC. It yields the protein CASSRDRRALEQFF.

This clonotype came up a few times. The chain has TRBV25-1 and TRBJ2-2; TRBD1 matches 7 bases. The CDR3 extends over 15 amino acids. The V gene end was trimmed by 5 bases and the J gene end by 5 bases; junction bases not matched to a gene: 8. Germline V gene data show CDR1 as MGHDK and CDR2 as SYGVNS. CDR3 in DNA: TGTGCCAGCAGTCAATGGGGACAGAGGACCGGGGAGCTGTTTTTT. Its protein is CASSQWGQRTGELFF.

This clonotype has at least ten counts. V usage is TRBV7-2 and J usage is TRBJ1-1, with 10 bases matching TRBD1. The CDR3 covers 15 residues. Trimming took 3 bases from V and 5 from J; bases not matched to a gene: 6. Germline values: CDR1 SGHTA, CDR2 FQGNSA. CDR3 loop: CASSFRTGGLTEAFF. As DNA, the CDR3 is TGTGCCAGCAGCTTCCGGACAGGGGGGTTAACTGAAGCTTTCTTT.

This clonotype came up many times. This chain joins TRBV11-2 and TRBJ1-4; 7 bases line up with TRBD1. CDR3 length equals 13 residues. The J segment lost 8 bases and the V segment lost 5 bases, leaving 5 bases of the junction unmatched. Germline CDR1 and CDR2: SGHAT and FQNNGV. CDR3 DNA: TGTGCCAGCAGCGTACAGGGGAGGGAAAAACTGTTTTTT. Translated, it gives CASSVQGREKLFF.

The chain has TRBV28 and TRBJ2-7; 7 bases are shared with TRBD2. This CDR3 has 14 residues. Trimming cost V 11 bases and J 4 bases; bases outside gene matches: 14. CDR1 is MDHEN and CDR2 is SYDVKM in the germline V gene. The CDR3 protein is CASKLGGSSYEQYF. CDR3 nucleotides: TGTGCCTCAAAACTGGGCGGGAGTTCGTACGAGCAGTACTTC. Full variable domain (remainder filled in from reference TRBV28 and TRBJ2-7): DVKVTQSSRYLVKRTGEKVFLECVQDMDHENMFWYRQDPGLGLRLIYFSYDVKMKEKGDIPEGYSVSREKKERFSLILESASTNQTSMYLCASKLGGSSYEQYFGPGTRLTVT.

The V gene is TRBV24-1, the J gene TRBJ2-3, with 7 nucleotides matching TRBD1. V gave up 3 bases and J gave up 2 bases; unmatched junction bases: 4. The CDR3 sequence is 15 residues long. Germline loops: CDR1 KGHDR, CDR2 SFDVKD. The CDR3 sequence is CATSDTGQATDTQYF. Written as DNA, the CDR3 is TGTGCCACCAGTGATACAGGACAGGCCACAGATACGCAGTATTTT.

This clonotype has only a few counts. The chain joins TRBV18 to TRBJ1-1, with D unclear. The V and J ends lost 2 bases and 1 base respectively, with 14 bases between them. Germline V lookup: CDR1 KGHSH, CDR2 LQKENI. The CDR3 has 16 residues. CDR3 bases: TGTGCCAGCTCACCAGTATCACGATTCGCGAACACTGAAGCTTTCTTT. This sequence encodes CASSPVSRFANTEAFF.

Remarks on this clonotype: Since a much larger clone is just one base distant, this may be a read error. The chain has TRBV7-3 and TRBJ2-3; TRBD2 matches at 10 bases. Per germline, CDR1 SGHTA and CDR2 FQGTGA. The CDR3 totals 17 residues. In nucleotides, the CDR3 is TGTACCAGCAGCTTAACGGGACTAGCGAGATTCACAGATACGCAGTATTTT. Translation: CTSSLTGLARFTDTQYF. The variable domain in full, completed from reference TRBV7-3 and TRBJ2-3, reads GAGVSQTPSNKVTEKGKYVELRCDPISGHTALYWYRQSLGQGPEFLIYFQGTGAADDSGLPNDRFFAVRPEGSVSTLKIQRTERGDSAVYLCTSSLTGLARFTDTQYFGPGTRLTVL.

This clonotype occurred a few times. The chain combines TRBV11-2 with TRBJ2-7; maybe TRBD2 (5 bases). Germline V CDR1 and CDR2: SGHAT, FQNNGV. The CDR3 contains 13 residues. Trimming took off 2 bases at V and 1 base at J, with 6 bases between the two ends. The CDR3 nucleotides read TGTGCCAGCAGCTTACGGGAATCCTACGAGCAGTACTTC. This translates into CASSLRESYEQYF.

The table lists this clonotype with many counts. The genes are TRBV5-1 and TRBJ2-1; D gene unclear. The CDR3 spans 14 residues. The germline gives CDR1 SGHRS, CDR2 YFSETQ. Trimming left V 4 bases short and J 2 bases short, with 10 bases between. The CDR3 sequence is CASSPAVTYNEQFF. The CDR3 bases are TGCGCCAGCAGCCCGGCGGTAACCTACAATGAGCAGTTCTTC.

This clonotype was observed a handful of times. The CDR3 sequence: CASSLIQGQETQYF. The CDR3 nucleotides are TGTGCCAGCAGTTTAATACAGGGCCAAGAGACCCAGTACTTC. This sequence joins TRBV28 and TRBJ2-5, with a tentative D call TRBD1 (6 bases). The CDR3 runs to 14 residues. V lost 2 bases to trimming and J lost 1 base, with 8 bases between them. Germline V gene lookup returns CDR1 MDHEN and CDR2 SYDVKM. Using reference TRBV28 and TRBJ2-5 for the parts outside the CDR3, the full variable domain is DVKVTQSSRYLVKRTGEKVFLECVQDMDHENMFWYRQDPGLGLRLIYFSYDVKMKEKGDIPEGYSVSREKKERFSLILESASTNQTSMYLCASSLIQGQETQYFGPGTRLLVL.

This clonotype was detected many times. V gene TRBV7-2 combines with J gene TRBJ2-3; 8 positions agree with TRBD2. CDR3 length equals 15 residues. Germline values: CDR1 SGHTA, CDR2 FQGNSA. V was clipped by 1 base and J by 2 bases; unmatched bases: 2. The CDR3, as DNA: TGTGCCAGCAGCTTAGAACTAGCGGTCACAGATACGCAGTATTTT. Translating gives CASSLELAVTDTQYF.

This clonotype was found many times. This rearrangement joins TRBV6-1 to TRBJ2-7; D call uncertain. The ends were cut back, 2 bases at V and 0 bases at J, with 8 bases in the middle. Germline V gene data show CDR1 as MNHNS and CDR2 as SASEGT. The CDR3 consists of 14 residues. Written as DNA, the CDR3 is TGTGCCAGCAGTGAAAGCCGTCTCTCCTACGAGCAGTACTTC. Encoded protein: CASSESRLSYEQYF.

This clonotype was counted at least ten times. The chain is built from TRBV7-2 and TRBJ2-7; 9 bases are shared with TRBD2. Germline trimming cut 5 bases from V and 2 bases from J; bases unmatched to any gene: 10. The CDR3 has 16 amino acids. The germline V gene encodes CDR1 SGHTA and CDR2 FQGNSA. CDR3 in DNA: TGTGCCAGCAGCCCCGGGGGCGGGAGGGGGGCCTACGAGCAGTACTTC. Protein product: CASSPGGGRGAYEQYF.

Of note for this clonotype: A much larger clone sits a single nucleotide away, making a read error possible. The V gene is TRBV7-6, the J gene TRBJ2-7; no clear D gene. Looked up from germline, CDR1 is SGHVS and CDR2 is FNYEAQ. There are 13 residues in the CDR3. The CDR3 DNA reads TGTGCCAGCAGCTTAGAAGGCCGCTACAAGCAGTACTTC. Its translation: CASSLEGRYKQYF.

This clonotype was recorded a few times. The J gene is TRBJ2-7, the V gene TRBV6-2 or TRBV6-3, with D possibly being TRBD1 (5 bases). This CDR3 spans 14 amino acids. Per the germline V gene, CDR1 is MNHEY and CDR2 is SVGEGT. The ends were cut back, 2 bases at V and 5 bases at J, with 13 bases in the middle. The DNA for the CDR3 is TGTGCCAGCAGTTACCCAGACAGATTCGACGAGCAGTACGTC. Its protein is CASSYPDRFDEQYV.

Many counts were recorded for this clonotype. The chain joins TRBV7-2 to TRBJ1-6; TRBD1 matches 7 bases. CDR1 and CDR2 from the germline V gene are SGHTA and FQGNSA. The CDR3 extends over 14 amino acids. The V segment lost 0 bases and the J segment 7 bases; nucleotides outside the gene matches: 0. CDR3 sequence: CASSLAGGNSPLHF. CDR3 sequence (DNA): TGTGCCAGCAGCTTAGCAGGGGGCAATTCACCCCTCCACTTT.

This clonotype was detected only a few times. The rearrangement joins TRBV30 to TRBJ2-3; 7 bases align to TRBD1. J lost 0 bases, V lost 0 bases, and 3 bases had no gene match. This CDR3 contains 15 residues. CDR1 is GTSNPN, CDR2 SVGIG, per germline (reference sequence). The CDR3 loop is CAWSVRGPSTDTQYF. CDR3 sequence (DNA): TGTGCCTGGAGTGTAAGGGGGCCCAGCACAGATACGCAGTATTTT. Full variable domain (outside the CDR3, taken from reference TRBV30 and TRBJ2-3): SQTIHQWPATLVQPVGSPLSLECTVEGTSNPNLYWYRQAAGRGLQLLFYSVGIGQISSEVPQNLSASRPQDRQFILSSKKLLLSDSGFYLCAWSVRGPSTDTQYFGPGTRLTVL.

This sequence joins TRBV4-1 and TRBJ2-7; D is ambiguous. This CDR3 comprises 14 residues. Per the germline V gene, CDR1 is MGHRA and CDR2 is YSYEKL. V lost 4 bases, J lost 3 bases, and 13 bases lay in between. CDR3: CASSPVAEGYEQYF. The CDR3 region has the DNA TGCGCCAGCAGCCCGGTTGCGGAAGGCTACGAGCAGTACTTC.

The gene calls are TRBV19 and TRBJ2-3; 7 bases match TRBD1. V trimming: 6 bases; J trimming: 2 bases; junction bases outside the gene matches: 8. The CDR3 has 15 residues. Looked up from germline, CDR1 is LNHDA and CDR2 is SQIVND (reference sequence). The CDR3 is CASSLTGATTDTQYF. CDR3 nucleotides: TGTGCCAGTAGCCTAACAGGGGCCACCACAGATACGCAGTATTTT.

There are many counts of this clonotype. The genes are TRBV7-6 and TRBJ1-4; 9 bases are shared with TRBD1. The CDR3 is made up of 15 amino acids. Germline V gene data show CDR1 as SGHVS and CDR2 as FNYEAQ. J lost 7 bases, V lost 5 bases, and 8 bases had no gene match. The CDR3, as DNA: TGTGCCAGCAGCCCGTCGGGACAGGGAACTGAAAAACTGTTTTTT. As protein: CASSPSGQGTEKLFF.

In its sample, this clonotype was seen many times. V usage is TRBV11-3 and J usage is TRBJ2-1; 7 bases map to TRBD2. The CDR3 consists of 15 residues. Germline lookup yields CDR1 SGHNT and CDR2 YENEEA. The V gene end was trimmed by 5 bases and the J gene end by 8 bases; junction bases not matched to a gene: 12. The CDR3 DNA reads as TGTGCCAGCAGCCCGTATAGCGGCGGGGGAGATGAGCAGTTCTTC. Residues: CASSPYSGGGDEQFF.

V is TRBV5-6 and J is TRBJ1-2; D unclear. V was clipped by 0 bases and J by 8 bases, with 14 bases between them. The CDR3 is made up of 14 amino acids. CDR1 and CDR2 from the germline V gene are SGHDT and YYEEEE. In DNA, the CDR3 is TGTGCCAGCAGCTTGGGCCCCCCGTTCGACGGCTACACCTTC. Translating gives CASSLGPPFDGYTF.

The table lists this clonotype with many counts. The CDR3 here is CASSPWEVKGGEQFF. The CDR3 DNA reads as TGTGCCAGCAGCCCGTGGGAGGTCAAAGGGGGTGAGCAGTTCTTC. The genes are TRBV6-1 and TRBJ2-1; D assignment may be TRBD1 or TRBD2 (6 bases each). Trimming removed 6 bases at V and 9 bases at J, with 21 bases between. The germline V gene encodes CDR1 MNHNS and CDR2 SASEGT. This CDR3 contains 15 residues.

This clonotype was recorded many times. J is TRBJ2-7 and V is TRBV18; the match to TRBD2 covers 8 bases. The CDR3 is 13 amino acids. Germline loops: CDR1 KGHSH, CDR2 LQKENI. Germline trimming cut 10 bases from V and 3 bases from J; bases unmatched to any gene: 8. The CDR3 loop reads CATGGGLIYEQYF. CDR3 in DNA: TGTGCCACCGGGGGGGGACTGATCTACGAGCAGTACTTC.

At least ten counts were recorded for this clonotype. V usage is TRBV7-2 and J usage is TRBJ2-3, with a possible D match to TRBD2 (6 bases). V was cut by 4 bases and J by 0 bases, with 11 bases left in between. Germline CDR1 SGHTA, CDR2 FQGNSA. The CDR3 sequence is 15 residues long. CDR3 nucleotides: TGTGCCAGCAGCTATAGCGGAGTCAGCACAGATACGCAGTATTTT. Its protein is CASSYSGVSTDTQYF.

In its sample, this clonotype was seen a few times. The chain joins TRBV6-2 or TRBV6-3 to TRBJ1-1; no reliable D call. The V end lost 4 bases, the J end lost 1 base, and 10 bases lay between the germline ends. The CDR3 consists of 14 residues. Germline CDR1 MNHEY, CDR2 SVGEGT. The CDR3 DNA follows: TGTGCCAGCAGTTCCAGGTCAGCGAACACTGAAGCTTTCTTT. Its translation: CASSSRSANTEAFF.

This clonotype came up a few times. The V call is TRBV2, the J call TRBJ2-5; 7 bases are shared with TRBD1. After removal of 1 base from V and 5 bases from J, the junction contained 4 bases not matched to a gene. This CDR3 has 14 amino acids. Germline values: CDR1 SNHLY, CDR2 FYNNEI. The CDR3 sequence is CASSEGQGQETQYF. The CDR3, as DNA: TGTGCCAGCAGTGAAGGTCAGGGACAGGAGACCCAGTACTTC.

This clonotype turned up a few times. The J gene is TRBJ1-1, the V gene TRBV7-2; the D is unclear. This CDR3 has 12 residues. Trimming stripped 3 bases from V and 5 bases from J, with 7 bases between. CDR1 SGHTA and CDR2 FQGNSA come from the germline V gene. CDR3 protein: CASSLMVTEAFF. The CDR3 nucleotides read TGTGCCAGCAGCTTGATGGTAACTGAAGCTTTCTTT. Using reference TRBV7-2 and TRBJ1-1 for the parts outside the CDR3, the full variable domain is GAGVSQSPSNKVTEKGKDVELRCDPISGHTALYWYRQSLGQGLEFLIYFQGNSAPDKSGLPSDRFSAERTGGSVSTLTIQRTQQEDSAVYLCASSLMVTEAFFGQGTRLTVV.